These 32 T cell receptor beta chains were sequenced from one sample in a study of shared clonotypes between healthy human individuals. Produced via immunoSEQ multiplex PCR; TCRdb's table is partial and in-frame only. This repertoire shows about 1 million clones, 70% to 80% found once; its top ten account for roughly 1.5%. The sequencing input was memory CD4+ T cells sorted from blood. As for subset: CD45RA-negative fraction. The source is a man aged 18 to 30 in good health.

The chain couples TRBV27 to TRBJ1-1; D is undetermined. The germline V and J ends were trimmed by 3 bases and 4 bases, with 6 bases remaining between them. The CDR3 sequence is 12 residues long. Germline-derived CDR1 and CDR2 are MNHEY and SMNVEV (reference sequence). In DNA form, the CDR3 reads TGTGCCAGCAGTTTCGCTTGCACTGAAGCTTTCTTT. It translates to CASSFACTEAFF.

This clone appeared a few times. The chain couples TRBV18 to TRBJ1-1; D might be TRBD1 (6 bases). With 3 bases removed from V and 1 base from J, the gap between germline ends came to 15 bases. This CDR3 is 16 amino acids long. Looked up from germline, CDR1 is KGHSH and CDR2 is LQKENI. CDR3 sequence reads: CASSPSLQGRNTEAFF. CDR3 DNA sequence: TGTGCCAGCTCACCTTCTTTACAGGGCCGGAACACTGAAGCTTTCTTT.

The chain joins TRBV5-1 to TRBJ1-1; D is unresolved. This CDR3 has 13 amino acids. Germline lookup yields CDR1 SGHRS and CDR2 YFSETQ. V was shortened by 4 bases and J by 7 bases, with 14 bases between the two germline ends. The CDR3 coding sequence is TGCGCCAGCAGCCCGTCGGGAGTCAATGAAGCTTTCTTT. Protein: CASSPSGVNEAFF.

This clone is a singleton in its sample. The chain recombines TRBV10-2 with TRBJ2-3, with unresolved D. Germline loops: CDR1 WSHSY, CDR2 SAAADI. Trimming removed 6 bases at V and 1 base at J, with 11 bases between. This CDR3 is built from 14 residues. The CDR3 nucleotides read TGCGCCAGCAGGGGAACCCCCCGCACAGATACGCAGTATTTT. Translated, it gives CASRGTPRTDTQYF.

The sample holds one count of this clone. The V call is TRBV5-8, the J call TRBJ2-5; 7 bases fit TRBD1. Losses at the gene ends were 3 bases for V and 1 base for J; bases not matched to a gene: 12. The germline V gene has CDR1 SGHTS and CDR2 YDEGEE. The CDR3 has 17 amino acids. CDR3 amino acids: CASSSRQGANLQETQYF. In nucleotides, the CDR3 is TGTGCCAGCAGCTCGCGACAGGGAGCGAACCTCCAAGAGACCCAGTACTTC. Using reference TRBV5-8 and TRBJ2-5 for the parts outside the CDR3, the full variable domain is EAGVTQSPTHLIKTRGQQATLRCSPISGHTSVYWYQQALGLGLQFLLWYDEGEERNRGNFPPRFSGRQFPNYSSELNVNALELEDSALYLCASSSRQGANLQETQYFGPGTRLLVL.

The V call is TRBV12-5, the J call TRBJ2-7; D is perhaps TRBD1 or TRBD2 (6 bases each). CDR3 size: 16 residues. Germline assignment: CDR1 LGHNT and CDR2 FRNRAP. V was shortened by 0 bases and J by 6 bases, with 18 bases between the two germline ends. CDR3 sequence: CASGLVLGGRSGEQYF. The CDR3 DNA reads TGTGCTAGTGGTTTGGTATTAGGGGGGAGATCAGGCGAGCAGTACTTC.

The V and J genes are TRBV7-2 and TRBJ1-6; no definite D call. Per germline, CDR1 SGHTA and CDR2 FQGNSA. V was pared by 8 bases and J by 8 bases, with 19 bases between. This CDR3 has 15 amino acids. CDR3 nucleotide sequence: TGTGCCAGCTCCTACCAGGTGATTTTGGATTCACCCCTCCACTTT. Translated: CASSYQVILDSPLHF.

This clone was counted a single time. The J gene is TRBJ1-5, the V gene TRBV5-8; 9 bases map to TRBD1. This CDR3 has 16 amino acids. The germline V gene has CDR1 SGHTS and CDR2 YDEGEE. V shed 1 base, J shed 6 bases, and the junction held 8 bases outside the gene matches. The CDR3 region has the DNA TGTGCCAGCAGCTTGAGCGGGACAGGGTGGAGTCAGCCCCAGCATTTT. Amino acids: CASSLSGTGWSQPQHF.

On this clone itself: Within the sample, other DNA sequences also encode this same CDR3. The V call is TRBV28, the J call TRBJ1-6; D is ambiguous. V lost 5 bases, J lost 7 bases, and 15 bases lay in between. Germline CDR1 reads MDHEN; CDR2 reads SYDVKM. This CDR3 has 15 amino acids. CDR3 coding DNA: TGTGCCAGCAGTCCTTCTCACGGGGTCAATTCACCCCTCCACTTT. As protein: CASSPSHGVNSPLHF. Drawing the rest from reference TRBV28 and TRBJ1-6, the complete variable domain is DVKVTQSSRYLVKRTGEKVFLECVQDMDHENMFWYRQDPGLGLRLIYFSYDVKMKEKGDIPEGYSVSREKKERFSLILESASTNQTSMYLCASSPSHGVNSPLHFGNGTRLTVT.

This clone has more than one count but fewer than ten. The chain recombines TRBV2 with TRBJ2-5; TRBD2 matches at 7 bases. V shed 5 bases, J shed 2 bases, and the junction held 14 bases outside the gene matches. In germline, CDR1 is SNHLY, CDR2 FYNNEI. The CDR3 loop spans 17 amino acids. CDR3 region: CASSLGGVGFEQETQYF. CDR3 sequence (DNA): TGTGCCAGCAGTCTGGGGGGGGTAGGCTTCGAACAAGAGACCCAGTACTTC.

This chain joins TRBV20-1 and TRBJ1-1; a weak D match, TRBD1 (5 bases). V lost 5 bases and J lost 6, with 10 bases in between. Germline CDR1 DFQATT, CDR2 SNEGSKA (reference sequence). This CDR3 spans 11 amino acids. For the CDR3, the DNA is TGCAGTGCTCAGAGAGGGGCTGAAGCTTTCTTT. It is translated as CSAQRGAEAFF.

This clone was seen just once. This chain links TRBV30 with TRBJ2-1, with TRBD2 matching over 10 bases. The CDR3 covers 14 residues. The germline V gene encodes CDR1 GTSNPN and CDR2 SVGIG (reference sequence). The ends lost 5 bases at V and 10 bases at J; junction bases unmatched: 11. The DNA for the CDR3 is TGTGCCTGGCAACCGGGACTAGCGACCCCCGAGCAGTTCTTC. The encoded protein is CAWQPGLATPEQFF.

V usage is TRBV5-4 and J usage is TRBJ2-3; the match to TRBD1 covers 7 bases. J gave up 2 bases and V 5 bases, and 8 bases lay outside the gene matches. Germline-derived CDR1 and CDR2 are SGHNT and YYREEE (reference sequence). The CDR3 covers 15 residues. The chain's CDR3 is CASSPGQTITDTQYF. The CDR3 DNA follows: TGTGCCAGCAGTCCGGGACAGACTATCACAGATACGCAGTATTTT.

The genes are TRBV28 and TRBJ1-6; D not certain. This CDR3 is built from 18 residues. From germline, CDR1 is MDHEN and CDR2 SYDVKM. Trimming took 2 bases from V and 8 from J, leaving 22 bases between them. The CDR3 sequence is CASSLRVGRASLDSPLHF. Written as DNA, the CDR3 is TGTGCCAGCAGTTTAAGGGTAGGGAGGGCCTCCTTGGATTCACCCCTCCACTTT.

This chain joins TRBV7-2 and TRBJ2-7; 8 nucleotides agree with TRBD2. Germline loops: CDR1 SGHTA, CDR2 FQGNSA. This CDR3 is built from 16 residues. V dropped 6 bases and J dropped 7; count of bases not matched to a gene: 17. The CDR3: CASSPWGSGKGWEQYF. CDR3 nucleotide sequence: TGTGCCAGCAGTCCGTGGGGTAGCGGGAAAGGATGGGAGCAGTACTTC.

Concerning this clone itself: Other DNA sequences within the sample encode an identical CDR3. This chain joins TRBV5-1 and TRBJ2-7, with 8 bases identical to TRBD1. The CDR3 contains 15 residues. The V gene end was trimmed by 0 bases and the J gene end by 2 bases; junction bases not matched to a gene: 4. Germline assignment: CDR1 SGHRS and CDR2 YFSETQ. The CDR3 DNA reads TGCGCCAGCAGCTTGGGAGGACAGGGAACCTACGAGCAGTACTTC. This sequence encodes CASSLGGQGTYEQYF.

In this sample, this clone turned up a few times. The chain has TRBV7-2 and TRBJ2-2; D not certain. Looked up from germline, CDR1 is SGHTA and CDR2 is FQGNSA. V lost 1 base to trimming and J lost 4 bases, with 7 bases between them. The length of the CDR3 is 14 residues. The CDR3 region is CASSLVASTGELFF. The CDR3 region has the DNA TGTGCCAGCAGCTTAGTAGCCAGCACCGGGGAGCTGTTTTTT.

This chain links TRBV20-1 with TRBJ2-7; D is ambiguous. Germline V gives CDR1 DFQATT, CDR2 SNEGSKA (reference sequence). The CDR3 is 11 amino acids. The ends were cut back, 5 bases at V and 10 bases at J, with 15 bases in the middle. The CDR3 protein is CSAFTIPNQYF. The CDR3 nucleotides read TGCAGTGCTTTCACAATCCCCAACCAGTACTTC.

The chain uses TRBV11-2 and TRBJ2-7; either TRBD1 or TRBD2 may fit D (5 bases each). Germline values: CDR1 SGHAT, CDR2 FQNNGV. There are 13 residues in the CDR3. V was trimmed by 5 bases and J by 6 bases, leaving 14 bases between them. The CDR3 sequence is CASSLVNGGEQYF. As DNA, the CDR3 is TGTGCCAGCAGCCTTGTAAATGGGGGCGAGCAGTACTTC.

The gene calls are TRBV7-8 and TRBJ2-2; D may be TRBD1 (8 bases). The germline CDR1 and CDR2 sequences are SGHVS and FQNEAQ. With 4 bases removed from V and 4 bases from J, the gap between germline ends came to 16 bases. The length of the CDR3 is 16 residues. CDR3 coding DNA: TGTGCCAGCAGCTCGTGGGGGGGACAGGTCACCGGGGAGCTGTTTTTT. Translation gives CASSSWGGQVTGELFF.

The chain is built from TRBV19 and TRBJ2-5, with 12 positions matching TRBD2. This CDR3 has 14 residues. The J segment lost 4 bases and the V segment lost 6 bases, leaving 3 bases of the junction unmatched. CDR1 and CDR2 from the germline V gene are LNHDA and SQIVND (reference sequence). CDR3 loop: CASRTSGSVETQYF. In DNA form, the CDR3 reads TGTGCCAGTAGGACTAGCGGGAGTGTAGAGACCCAGTACTTC. Based on the CDR3 plus reference TRBV19 and TRBJ2-5, the full variable domain is DGGITQSPKYLFRKEGQNVTLSCEQNLNHDAMYWYRQDPGQGLRLIYYSQIVNDFQKGDIAEGYSVSREKKESFPLTVTSAQKNPTAFYLCASRTSGSVETQYFGPGTRLLVL.

V usage is TRBV19 and J usage is TRBJ2-2; 10 bases are shared with TRBD2. Per germline, CDR1 LNHDA and CDR2 SQIVND (reference sequence). The J segment lost 4 bases and the V segment lost 5 bases, leaving 13 bases of the junction unmatched. CDR3 size: 18 residues. CDR3 DNA: TGTGCCAGTAGTGAGAAAGCGGGAGGGCCAGGAGGCACCGGGGAGCTGTTTTTT. Encoded protein: CASSEKAGGPGGTGELFF.

This clone was counted a few times. This sequence joins TRBV19 and TRBJ2-5; 11 bases are shared with TRBD1. The CDR3 consists of 16 residues. V lost 3 bases, J lost 3 bases, and 6 bases stayed unmatched. Germline CDR1 and CDR2: LNHDA and SQIVND (reference sequence). Here the CDR3 DNA reads TGTGCCAGTAGTATCTCACGGACAGGGGGCGAAGAGACCCAGTACTTC. This encodes CASSISRTGGEETQYF.

The rearrangement joins TRBV5-1 to TRBJ2-1; unclear D gene. Germline CDR1 is SGHRS and CDR2 is YFSETQ. The germline V and J ends were trimmed by 0 bases and 1 base, with 11 bases remaining between them. The CDR3 sequence is 16 residues long. CDR3 bases: TGCGCCAGCAGCTTGGTTGTGGCCCAATCCTACAATGAGCAGTTCTTC. Translating it yields CASSLVVAQSYNEQFF.

Regarding this clone: The same CDR3 is also encoded by other DNA sequences in this sample. The rearrangement uses TRBV5-1 and TRBJ2-5; 7 bases are a match to TRBD1. This CDR3 is 14 amino acids long. V dropped 0 bases and J dropped 4; count of bases not matched to a gene: 3. The germline gives CDR1 SGHRS, CDR2 YFSETQ. CDR3 in amino acids: CASSLATGRETQYF. The CDR3 DNA follows: TGCGCCAGCAGCTTGGCGACAGGGAGAGAGACCCAGTACTTC.

In regard to this clone: The sample contains more than one DNA sequence encoding this CDR3. V is TRBV27 and J is TRBJ1-3, with a tentative D call TRBD1 (5 bases). Germline-derived CDR1 and CDR2 are MNHEY and SMNVEV (reference sequence). Trimming pared 4 bases from V and 1 base from J, leaving 8 bases between. CDR3 length: 14 amino acids. This chain's CDR3 is CASSSGGSGNTIYF. The CDR3 DNA follows: TGTGCCAGCAGTTCGGGGGGTTCTGGAAACACCATATATTTT.

The chain recombines TRBV28 with TRBJ2-5; D perhaps matches TRBD1 (6 bases). V was clipped by 0 bases and J by 4 bases, with 12 bases between them. Germline V gene data show CDR1 as MDHEN and CDR2 as SYDVKM. The CDR3 extends over 15 amino acids. In DNA, the CDR3 is TGTGCCAGCAGTTTATGGCAACAGGGCGGAGAGACCCAGTACTTC. It specifies CASSLWQQGGETQYF.

The chain carries TRBV7-9 and TRBJ2-1, with 9 positions matching TRBD1. CDR3 length: 13 residues. CDR1 is SEHNR and CDR2 is FQNEAQ in the germline V gene (reference sequence). The junction had 4 bases not matched to a gene; V was cut back by 5 bases and J by 8 bases. The CDR3 loop is CASSEDRGHEQFF. In DNA, the CDR3 is TGTGCCAGCAGCGAGGACAGGGGACATGAGCAGTTCTTC.

J is TRBJ2-2 and V is TRBV7-2; TRBD2 agrees at 8 bases. Germline CDR1 is SGHTA and CDR2 is FQGNSA. V lost 4 bases to trimming and J lost 5 bases; unmatched junction nucleotides: 9. This CDR3 is 16 amino acids long. In DNA, the CDR3 is TGTGCCAGCAGCTCCACTGGATCTAGCGGGACCGGGGAGCTGTTTTTT. As protein: CASSSTGSSGTGELFF.

The V and J genes are TRBV19 and TRBJ1-1, with D perhaps matching TRBD1 (6 bases). V shed 8 bases and J shed 1 base, with 11 bases lying between them. The length of the CDR3 is 13 residues. From germline, CDR1 is LNHDA and CDR2 SQIVND (reference sequence). Here the CDR3 DNA reads TGTGCCAGTGAAACAGGGAGGAACACTGAAGCTTTCTTT. Protein product: CASETGRNTEAFF.

The genes are TRBV18 and TRBJ2-6; D gene uncertain. CDR3 length: 15 amino acids. Germline V gives CDR1 KGHSH, CDR2 LQKENI. V lost 2 bases and J lost 3, with 8 bases in between. CDR3 coding DNA: TGTGCCAGCTCACCAAACGCGAATGGGGCCAACGTCCTGACTTTC. As protein: CASSPNANGANVLTF.

The chain combines TRBV30 with TRBJ2-7; the D is unclear. This CDR3 is 13 amino acids long. Per germline, CDR1 GTSNPN and CDR2 SVGIG (reference sequence). The germline V and J ends were trimmed by 2 bases and 3 bases, with 11 bases remaining between them. CDR3 in amino acids: CAWSLSGLYEQYF. The CDR3 nucleotides read TGTGCCTGGAGTCTATCGGGTCTCTACGAGCAGTACTTC.